These 25 T cell receptor beta chains were sequenced from one sample in a study of blood T cell repertoires in COVID-19. Sequencing was performed with immunoSEQ multiplex PCR; in TCRdb, only in-frame clones are kept and a portion is missing. The sample lists just over 250,000 clones, 80% to 90% seen once, with 2% to 3% in the top ten. The sample comprised peripheral blood. The receptors here all came from a woman between 45 and 65 years old with acute or convalescent COVID-19.

This chain uses TRBV6-5 with TRBJ1-1; D unclear. The CDR3 spans 16 residues. Germline V gives CDR1 MNHEY, CDR2 SVGAGI. V was pared by 1 base and J by 8 bases, with 20 bases between. CDR3 sequence (DNA): TGTGCCAGCAGTTACTACCCCCCCCAGGCTCCGACGGAAGCTTTCTTT. Translating gives CASSYYPPQAPTEAFF.

As to this clone: Different DNA sequences within this sample yield the same CDR3. This chain links TRBV6-5 with TRBJ1-3; 9 nucleotides line up with TRBD1. Trimming at V came to 0 bases and at J to 0 bases, leaving 0 bases not matched to a gene. The CDR3 consists of 16 residues. Per germline, CDR1 MNHEY and CDR2 SVGAGI. The chain's CDR3 is CASSYSTGGSGNTIYF. The CDR3 bases are TGTGCCAGCAGTTACTCGACAGGGGGCTCTGGAAACACCATATATTTT.

V and J are TRBV7-2 and TRBJ1-2; 7 positions match TRBD1. From germline, CDR1 is SGHTA and CDR2 FQGNSA. The CDR3 spans 16 residues. V lost 1 base, J lost 7 bases, and 12 bases stayed unmatched. The CDR3 spells CASSLGRDRVFSGYTF. The DNA of the CDR3 is TGTGCCAGCAGCTTAGGACGTGACAGGGTATTTTCTGGCTACACCTTC.

This chain uses TRBV29-1 with TRBJ2-7; D is perhaps TRBD2 (5 bases). V dropped 4 bases and J dropped 2 bases, with 6 bases sitting between them. The CDR3 covers 11 residues. Germline loops: CDR1 SQVTM, CDR2 ANQGSEA. DNA of the CDR3: TGCAGCGTTGCGGGGACCTACGAGCAGTACTTC. As protein: CSVAGTYEQYF.

The gene calls are TRBV18 and TRBJ2-5, with 9 bases fitting TRBD2. With 5 bases clipped from V and 4 bases from J, the junction kept 20 bases outside the gene matches. This CDR3 is 19 amino acids long. Germline CDR1 and CDR2: KGHSH and LQKENI. The CDR3 region is CASSTRATTGGRALETQYF. The CDR3 region has the DNA TGTGCCAGCTCAACTCGGGCGACTACGGGCGGGAGGGCCCTAGAGACCCAGTACTTC.

The chain employs TRBV11-1 and TRBJ2-5; a weak D match, TRBD2 (5 bases). Trimming removed 4 bases at V and 2 bases at J, with 17 bases between. In germline, CDR1 is SGHAT, CDR2 FQDESV (reference sequence). The CDR3 contains 16 residues. This CDR3 reads CASSYTGRRFQETQYF. In DNA, the CDR3 is TGTGCCAGCAGCTATACGGGCCGGAGGTTTCAAGAGACCCAGTACTTC.

V and J are TRBV2 and TRBJ2-5; D uncertain. With 8 bases removed from V and 4 bases from J, the gap between germline ends came to 11 bases. Per the germline V gene, CDR1 is SNHLY and CDR2 is FYNNEI. This CDR3 contains 12 residues. CDR3: CASESTGETQYF. The CDR3 DNA is TGTGCCAGCGAGAGCACCGGAGAGACCCAGTACTTC.

The V and J genes are TRBV7-2 and TRBJ2-3; tentatively, D is TRBD2 (5 bases). Germline loops: CDR1 SGHTA, CDR2 FQGNSA. The CDR3 loop spans 17 amino acids. V lost 6 bases to trimming and J lost 4 bases, with 23 bases between them. The CDR3 protein is CASRIITTRSYPDTQYF. As DNA, the CDR3 is TGTGCCAGCAGGATCATCACTACTAGATCTTACCCAGATACGCAGTATTTT.

The gene calls are TRBV5-1 and TRBJ1-1; 7 bases fit TRBD1. Germline values: CDR1 SGHRS, CDR2 YFSETQ. This CDR3 contains 14 residues. The J segment lost 5 bases and the V segment lost 0 bases, leaving 4 bases of the junction unmatched. CDR3 residues: CASSLGDSITEAFF. The CDR3 bases are TGCGCCAGCAGCTTGGGGGACAGTATTACTGAAGCTTTCTTT.

V is TRBV27 and J is TRBJ1-2; D is undetermined. Germline V CDR1 and CDR2: MNHEY, SMNVEV (reference sequence). Trimming took off 4 bases at V and 4 bases at J, with 13 bases between the two ends. The CDR3 extends over 14 amino acids. CDR3 in amino acids: CASSSIASFYGYTF. CDR3 DNA sequence: TGTGCCAGCAGTTCTATAGCGAGCTTCTATGGCTACACCTTC.

V gene TRBV20-1 combines with J gene TRBJ2-7, with 10 bases fitting TRBD2. The V gene's germline CDR1 is DFQATT and CDR2 SNEGSKA (reference sequence). The CDR3 has 15 residues. V lost 3 bases and J lost 4; bases outside the gene matches: 9. CDR3: CSASRAGGPSYEQYF. CDR3 in DNA: TGCAGTGCTAGTAGAGCGGGAGGGCCGAGTTACGAGCAGTACTTC.

The rearrangement joins TRBV28 to TRBJ2-2; possibly TRBD2 for D (6 bases). Trimming pared 3 bases from V and 7 bases from J, leaving 15 bases between. CDR3 length: 15 residues. Per germline, CDR1 MDHEN and CDR2 SYDVKM. CDR3 amino acids: CASSFQTSIIGELFF. DNA of the CDR3: TGTGCCAGCAGTTTCCAGACTAGTATCATCGGGGAGCTGTTTTTT.

The chain employs TRBV20-1 and TRBJ2-3; D ambiguous. V lost 6 bases and J 7 bases, leaving 8 bases between the germline ends. Germline-derived CDR1 and CDR2 are DFQATT and SNEGSKA (reference sequence). The CDR3 is 10 amino acids. CDR3 sequence (DNA): TGCAGTGCCCGACTTAATACGCAGTATTTT. Translated: CSARLNTQYF.

This clone was detected only once. The rearrangement links TRBV24-1 to TRBJ1-1; 10 nucleotides match TRBD1. Unmatched junction bases numbered 4, after V lost 7 bases and J lost 0 bases. Per the germline V gene, CDR1 is KGHDR and CDR2 is SFDVKD. CDR3 size: 15 residues. This CDR3 reads CATSTGQGLNTEAFF. The CDR3, as DNA: TGTGCCACCAGCACGGGACAGGGGTTGAACACTGAAGCTTTCTTT.

The chain joins TRBV5-4 to TRBJ2-5, with 11 bases aligning to TRBD2. V lost 3 bases to trimming and J lost 5 bases; unmatched junction nucleotides: 9. CDR1 and CDR2 from the germline V gene are SGHNT and YYREEE (reference sequence). The length of the CDR3 is 16 residues. In DNA form, the CDR3 reads TGTGCCAGCAGCTCCACCCCACTAGCGGGAGAGGAGACCCAGTACTTC. It codes for CASSSTPLAGEETQYF.

The chain couples TRBV18 to TRBJ2-2; possible D gene TRBD2, 6 bases. Trimming pared 2 bases from V and 0 bases from J, leaving 16 bases between. The CDR3 has 18 residues. The germline V gene encodes CDR1 KGHSH and CDR2 LQKENI. CDR3 amino acids: CASSPRAFGLSNTGELFF. CDR3 nucleotides: TGTGCCAGCTCACCAAGAGCTTTTGGACTATCGAACACCGGGGAGCTGTTTTTT.

V and J are TRBV6-5 and TRBJ2-1; D call uncertain. The germline CDR1 and CDR2 sequences are MNHEY and SVGAGI. The CDR3 totals 12 residues. The ends were cut back, 6 bases at V and 7 bases at J, with 10 bases in the middle. The CDR3 loop is CASSRYTNEQFF. In DNA form, the CDR3 reads TGTGCCAGCAGCCGGTATACTAATGAGCAGTTCTTC.

This chain links TRBV29-1 with TRBJ1-2, with D maybe TRBD1 (5 bases). From germline, CDR1 is SQVTM and CDR2 ANQGSEA. The CDR3 sequence is 12 residues long. V was shortened by 7 bases and J by 7 bases, with 16 bases between the two germline ends. CDR3 region: CSADAGGSGYTF. CDR3 in DNA: TGCAGCGCCGACGCCGGGGGGTCTGGCTACACCTTC.

The chain links TRBV14 to TRBJ2-5; D is possibly TRBD2 (6 bases). The V and J ends lost 1 base and 5 bases respectively, with 14 bases between them. From germline, CDR1 is SGHDN and CDR2 FVKESK. The CDR3 length is 15 residues. The DNA of the CDR3 is TGTGCCAGCAGCCAAGCCCAGGGTGCGGGGGAGACCCAGTACTTC. Its protein product is CASSQAQGAGETQYF.

This clone was seen once. The chain links TRBV19 to TRBJ1-5; TRBD1 agrees at 7 bases. The CDR3 runs to 16 residues. CDR1 is LNHDA and CDR2 is SQIVND in the germline V gene (reference sequence). The ends lost 1 base at V and 3 bases at J; junction bases unmatched: 6. CDR3 coding DNA: TGTGCCAGTAGTATAGCCCAGGGGGTCTTCAATCAGCCCCAGCATTTT. Amino acid sequence: CASSIAQGVFNQPQHF.

A few counts support this clone. The V call is TRBV29-1, the J call TRBJ1-5, with 7 bases matching TRBD1. V lost 6 bases and J lost 7; bases outside the gene matches: 6. The germline gives CDR1 SQVTM, CDR2 ANQGSEA. The CDR3 consists of 12 residues. CDR3 sequence: CSVTGVGQPQHF. In DNA form, the CDR3 reads TGCAGCGTCACAGGGGTTGGGCAGCCCCAGCATTTT.

The chain has TRBV7-9 and TRBJ1-1; 8 nucleotides align to TRBD1. The V segment lost 4 bases and the J segment 1 base; nucleotides outside the gene matches: 11. This CDR3 spans 17 amino acids. CDR1 is SEHNR, CDR2 FQNEAQ, per germline (reference sequence). The CDR3 reads CASSSLGQGARNTEAFF. The CDR3 coding sequence is TGTGCCAGCAGCTCCCTGGGGCAGGGGGCGCGGAACACTGAAGCTTTCTTT. Full variable domain (missing parts from reference TRBV7-9 and TRBJ1-1): DTGVSQNPRHKITKRGQNVTFRCDPISEHNRLYWYRQTLGQGPEFLTYFQNEAQLEKSRLLSDRFSAERPKGSFSTLEIQRTEQGDSAMYLCASSSLGQGARNTEAFFGQGTRLTVV.

This clone was detected once. The chain is built from TRBV9 and TRBJ2-7, with 9 bases aligning to TRBD2. J lost 0 bases, V lost 0 bases, and 1 base had no gene match. Germline lookup yields CDR1 SGDLS and CDR2 YYNGEE. The CDR3 has 15 amino acids. The CDR3 nucleotides read TGTGCCAGCAGCGTAGGAGCGGGAGGCTCCTACGAGCAGTACTTC. This translates into CASSVGAGGSYEQYF.

V is TRBV14 and J is TRBJ2-4; possible D gene TRBD1, 5 bases. The V gene's germline CDR1 is SGHDN and CDR2 FVKESK. Trimming cost V 3 bases and J 6 bases, with 12 bases left between them. The CDR3 is made up of 14 amino acids. CDR3 sequence reads: CASSHLGVRNIQYF. The DNA of the CDR3 is TGTGCCAGCAGCCACCTAGGGGTTAGAAACATTCAGTACTTC.

This chain uses TRBV7-2 with TRBJ1-3; a possible D gene is TRBD1 (5 bases). Germline V gives CDR1 SGHTA, CDR2 FQGNSA. V shed 1 base and J shed 2 bases, with 12 bases lying between them. The CDR3 is 16 residues long. As DNA, the CDR3 is TGTGCCAGCAGCTTAGTGCCACAGGCCACTGGAAACACCATATATTTT. It translates to CASSLVPQATGNTIYF. Using reference TRBV7-2 and TRBJ1-3 for the parts outside the CDR3, the full variable domain is GAGVSQSPSNKVTEKGKDVELRCDPISGHTALYWYRQSLGQGLEFLIYFQGNSAPDKSGLPSDRFSAERTGGSVSTLTIQRTQQEDSAVYLCASSLVPQATGNTIYFGEGSWLTVV.